This TCR beta chain came from a study of OX40 agonist ivuxolimab in advanced cancers. Study-level background: Given to patients was ivuxolimab, an agonistic anti-OX40 (CD134) antibody. Each patient was given ivuxolimab into a vein every 2 weeks, at 0.01 to 10 mg/kg. Of the participants, approximately 36% had some prior anti-PD-1, anti-PD-L1 or anti-CTLA-4 therapy, which was allowed.

This clone was counted once. Clones were sequenced by immunoSEQ multiplex PCR, and TCRdb holds only the in-frame ones, with some missing. The sample gives roughly 80,000 clones, 85% to 90% of which show up once; roughly 2.2% is in the top ten. The germline CDR1 and CDR2 sequences are SEHNR and FQNEAQ (reference sequence). The CDR3 is 13 amino acids. Trimming took off 4 bases at V and 7 bases at J, with 14 bases between the two ends. The genes are TRBV7-9 and TRBJ2-7, with D perhaps matching TRBD1 (6 bases). The sequencing used CD4+ or CD8+ T cells sorted from blood, collected in a trial of the OX40 agonist ivuxolimab. The receptor comes from an adult with an advanced solid tumor such as melanoma, head and neck, liver or kidney cancer. CDR3 in amino acids: CASSSRTVLEQYF. CDR3 sequence (DNA): TGTGCCAGCAGCTCCCGGACAGTGCTGGAGCAGTACTTC.